Listed below are T cell receptor beta chains from one sample, sequenced in a study of cytomegalovirus exposure and HLA in healthy donors. The assay was immunoSEQ multiplex PCR, and TCRdb's table has in-frame clones only and misses some. The sample holds about 180,000 clones, roughly 79% seen once. Sequenced input: PBMCs. The receptors were sampled from a male donor in good health and CMV-seronegative. The CDR3 runs from the conserved cysteine through the conserved F or W. Fields, in order: clone size, V gene, CDR3 length, CDR3 protein. Size values are once, few and many counts, or a class for expanded clones, and some rows have none.

abundance: NA
v_gene: TRBV29-1
len: 12
CDR3aa: CSVEAGWTEAFF

abundance: NA
v_gene: TRBV7-2
len: 15
CDR3aa: CASSSSGGRQETQYF

abundance: NA
v_gene: TRBV18
len: 16
CDR3aa: CASSPNGQYMNTEAFF

abundance: NA
v_gene: TRBV5-1
len: 16
CDR3aa: CASRPPDSDSGNTIYF

abundance: once
v_gene: TRBV18
len: 12
CDR3aa: CASSPYQETQYF

abundance: NA
v_gene: TRBV27
len: 15
CDR3aa: CASLTSGRPTNEQFF

abundance: once
v_gene: TRBV11-2
len: 15
CDR3aa: CASSRTGVGNQPQHF

abundance: once
v_gene: TRBV25-1
len: 13
CDR3aa: CASSVTNTGELFF

abundance: NA
v_gene: TRBV2
len: 16
CDR3aa: CASSLRGGGSNQPQHF

abundance: NA
v_gene: TRBV9
len: 14
CDR3aa: CASSVGKQGNEQFF

abundance: once
v_gene: TRBV11-3
len: 12
CDR3aa: CASSLSTDTQYF

abundance: NA
v_gene: TRBV6-5
len: 12
CDR3aa: CASRQGDQPQHF

abundance: NA
v_gene: TRBV27
len: 16
CDR3aa: CASSLWSSGRQGEQFF

abundance: once
v_gene: TRBV30
len: 14
CDR3aa: CAWSVGGGFGGYTF

abundance: few
v_gene: TRBV28
len: 14
CDR3aa: CASSLQGPLDGYTF

abundance: NA
v_gene: TRBV27
len: 13
CDR3aa: CASSLSVLYGYTF

abundance: few
v_gene: TRBV7-9
len: 14
CDR3aa: CASSSQGRNTEAFF

abundance: NA
v_gene: TRBV18
len: 14
CDR3aa: CASSPTGEGYGYTF

abundance: NA
v_gene: TRBV5-1
len: 15
CDR3aa: CASSLEGDTNYGYTF

abundance: NA
v_gene: TRBV6-6
len: 16
CDR3aa: CASSYSWESNTGELFF

abundance: NA
v_gene: TRBV27
len: 13
CDR3aa: CAIFGRGSDGYTF

abundance: NA
v_gene: TRBV18
len: 15
CDR3aa: CASSPPGSSYNEQFF

abundance: NA
v_gene: TRBV7-2
len: 14
CDR3aa: CASSPVHSGNTIYF

abundance: NA
v_gene: TRBV27
len: 14
CDR3aa: CASSLSAGYGGYTF

abundance: NA
v_gene: TRBV23-1
len: 14
CDR3aa: CASSLIQSNQPQHF

abundance: NA
v_gene: TRBV5-1
len: 15
CDR3aa: CASSRGDRDYNEQFF

abundance: NA
v_gene: TRBV18
len: 15
CDR3aa: CASSLRLAGAYEQYF

abundance: once
v_gene: TRBV20-1
len: 11
CDR3aa: CSGQGLYGYTF

abundance: NA
v_gene: TRBV10-3
len: 16
CDR3aa: CAISGGTGVSYNEQFF

abundance: NA
v_gene: TRBV10-3
len: 14
CDR3aa: CAISPDSSNQPQHF

abundance: NA
v_gene: TRBV19
len: 14
CDR3aa: CASSNRVSTDTQYF

abundance: NA
v_gene: TRBV5-1
len: 15
CDR3aa: CASSSTGGRNTEAFF

abundance: NA
v_gene: TRBV4-2
len: 14
CDR3aa: CASSQVKGDQPQHF